The T cell receptor (beta chain) under discussion was sequenced for a study of human T cells and chemical hapten exposure. Across the whole study: Patients' scalps got diphenylcyclopropenone weekly throughout the approximately 23-week study. Findings and limits, study-wide: Expanded TCR sets contained significantly more large CDR3 similarity clusters than controls.

V was cut by 2 bases and J by 6 bases, with 18 bases left in between. Germline V gives CDR1 SGHAT, CDR2 FQNNGV. CDR3 length: 16 residues. In its sample, this clonotype was seen a few times. Its specificity is not known. A single record per CDR3 protein comes from TCRdb applying MiXCR to the RACE reads. The sample lists more than 100,000 distinct CDR3 sequences; roughly 12% were seen once. The time point is: patch test 3, about 24 weeks after DPC sensitization. As to treatment: therapeutic diphenylcyclopropenone sensitization with weekly scalp DPC. This TCR was recovered from a woman between 50 and 59 years old with alopecia areata. Some clones in this sample may be carry-over from other donors' samples. V and J are TRBV11-2 and TRBJ2-3; TRBD2 might be the D (5 bases). The material sequenced was whole blood, taken in connection with sensitization to the hapten diphenylcyclopropenone (DPC). CDR3 bases: TGTGCCAGCAGCTTAACGGGATCCCCTCAAGTGGATACGCAGTATTTT. It yields the protein CASSLTGSPQVDTQYF.